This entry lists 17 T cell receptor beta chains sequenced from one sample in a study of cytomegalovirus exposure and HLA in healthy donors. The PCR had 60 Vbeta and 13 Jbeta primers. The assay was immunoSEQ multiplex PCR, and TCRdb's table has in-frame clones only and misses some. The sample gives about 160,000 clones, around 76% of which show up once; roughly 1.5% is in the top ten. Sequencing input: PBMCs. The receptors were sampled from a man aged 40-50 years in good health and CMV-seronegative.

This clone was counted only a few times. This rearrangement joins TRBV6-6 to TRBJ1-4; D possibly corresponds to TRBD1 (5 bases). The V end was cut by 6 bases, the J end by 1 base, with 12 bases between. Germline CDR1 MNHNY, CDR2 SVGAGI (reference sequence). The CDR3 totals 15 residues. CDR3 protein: CASRLNGGTNEKLFF. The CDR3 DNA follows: TGTGCCAGCAGATTGAACGGGGGAACTAATGAAAAACTGTTTTTT.

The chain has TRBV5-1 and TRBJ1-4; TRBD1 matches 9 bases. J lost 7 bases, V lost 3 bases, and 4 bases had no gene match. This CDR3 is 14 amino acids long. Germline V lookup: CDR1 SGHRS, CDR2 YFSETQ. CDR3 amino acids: CASSSTGGVEKLFF. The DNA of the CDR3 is TGCGCCAGCAGCTCCACAGGGGGCGTTGAAAAACTGTTTTTT. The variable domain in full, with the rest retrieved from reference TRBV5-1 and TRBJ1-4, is KAGVTQTPRYLIKTRGQQVTLSCSPISGHRSVSWYQQTPGQGLQFLFEYFSETQRNKGNFPGRFSGRQFSNSRSEMNVSTLELGDSALYLCASSSTGGVEKLFFGSGTQLSVL.

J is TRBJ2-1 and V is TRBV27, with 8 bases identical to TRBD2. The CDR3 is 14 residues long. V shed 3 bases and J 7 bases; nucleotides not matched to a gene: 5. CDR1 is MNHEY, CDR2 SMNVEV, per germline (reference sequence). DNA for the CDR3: TGTGCCAGCAGTTTTCGGGAGGGTTATAATGAGCAGTTCTTC. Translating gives CASSFREGYNEQFF.

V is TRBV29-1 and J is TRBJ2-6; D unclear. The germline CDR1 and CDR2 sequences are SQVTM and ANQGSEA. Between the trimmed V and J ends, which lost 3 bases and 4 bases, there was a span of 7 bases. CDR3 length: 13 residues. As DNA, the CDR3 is TGCAGCGTTGACGCGGTCGGGGCCAACGTCCTGACTTTC. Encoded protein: CSVDAVGANVLTF. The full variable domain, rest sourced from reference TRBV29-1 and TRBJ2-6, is SAVISQKPSRDICQRGTSLTIQCQVDSQVTMMFWYRQQPGQSLTLIATANQGSEATYESGFVIDKFPISRPNLTFSTLTVSNMSPEDSSIYLCSVDAVGANVLTFGAGSRLTVL.

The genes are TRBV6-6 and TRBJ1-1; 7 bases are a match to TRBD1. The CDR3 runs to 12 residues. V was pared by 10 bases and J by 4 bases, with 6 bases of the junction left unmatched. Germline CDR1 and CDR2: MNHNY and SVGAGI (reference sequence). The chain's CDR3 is CATRQGGTEAFF. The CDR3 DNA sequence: TGTGCCACTCGACAGGGAGGCACTGAAGCTTTCTTT.

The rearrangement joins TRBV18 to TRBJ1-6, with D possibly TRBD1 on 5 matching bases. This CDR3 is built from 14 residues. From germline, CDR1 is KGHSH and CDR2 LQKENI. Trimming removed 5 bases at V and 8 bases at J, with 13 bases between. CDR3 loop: CASSAGGDDSPLHF. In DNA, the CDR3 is TGTGCCAGCTCAGCGGGCGGGGACGATTCACCCCTCCACTTT.

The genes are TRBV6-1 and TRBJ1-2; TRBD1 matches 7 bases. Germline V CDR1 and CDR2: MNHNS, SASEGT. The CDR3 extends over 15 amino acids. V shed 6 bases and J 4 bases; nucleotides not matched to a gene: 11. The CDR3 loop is CASSSRRDSPYGYTF. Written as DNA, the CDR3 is TGTGCCAGCAGCTCCAGGAGGGACAGCCCCTATGGCTACACCTTC.

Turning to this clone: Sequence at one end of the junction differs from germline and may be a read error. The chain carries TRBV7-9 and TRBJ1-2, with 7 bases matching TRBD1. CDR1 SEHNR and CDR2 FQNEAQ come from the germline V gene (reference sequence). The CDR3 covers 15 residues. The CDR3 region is CSSSLLSDRDYGYTF. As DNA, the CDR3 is TGTTCCAGCAGCTTATTGTCCGACAGGGACTATGGCTACACCTTC.

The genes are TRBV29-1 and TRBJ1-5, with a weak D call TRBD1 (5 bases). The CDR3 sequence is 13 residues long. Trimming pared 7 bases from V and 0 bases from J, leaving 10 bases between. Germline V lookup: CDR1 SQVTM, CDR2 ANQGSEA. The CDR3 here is CSAGHNSNQPQHF. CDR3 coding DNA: TGCAGCGCCGGACACAATAGCAATCAGCCCCAGCATTTT.

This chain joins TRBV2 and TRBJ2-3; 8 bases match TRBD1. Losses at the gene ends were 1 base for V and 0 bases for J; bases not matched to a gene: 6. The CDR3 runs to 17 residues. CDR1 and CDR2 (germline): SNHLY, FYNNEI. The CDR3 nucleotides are TGTGCCAGCAGTGAAGAAGGGCAGGGGGCGAGCACAGATACGCAGTATTTT. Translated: CASSEEGQGASTDTQYF.

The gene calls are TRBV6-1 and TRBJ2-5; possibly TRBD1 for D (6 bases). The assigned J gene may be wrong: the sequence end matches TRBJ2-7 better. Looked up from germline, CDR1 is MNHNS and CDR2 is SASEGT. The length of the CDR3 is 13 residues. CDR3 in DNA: TGTGCCAGCAGTGGCAGGGGTGGCTACGAGCAGTACTTC. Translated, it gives CASSGRGGYEQYF.

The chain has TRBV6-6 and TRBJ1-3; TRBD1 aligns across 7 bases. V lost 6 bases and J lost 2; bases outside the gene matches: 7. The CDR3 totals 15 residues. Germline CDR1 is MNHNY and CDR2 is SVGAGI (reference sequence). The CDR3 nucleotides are TGTGCCAGCAGCCGGGACAGTTACGCTGGAAACACCATATATTTT. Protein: CASSRDSYAGNTIYF.

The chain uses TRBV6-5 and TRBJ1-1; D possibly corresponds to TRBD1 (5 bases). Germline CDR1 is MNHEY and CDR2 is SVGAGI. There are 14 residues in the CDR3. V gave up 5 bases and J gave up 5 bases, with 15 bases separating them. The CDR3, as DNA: TGTGCCAGCAGTGAACGTGGGGCAGATACTGAAGCTTTCTTT. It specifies CASSERGADTEAFF.

The CDR3 nucleotides read TGCGCCAGCAGCTTGGTTGGCGCGGGAGGAGAGACCCAGTACTTC. This codes for CASSLVGAGGETQYF. The gene calls are TRBV5-1 and TRBJ2-5; 8 bases agree with TRBD2. Germline values: CDR1 SGHRS, CDR2 YFSETQ. The CDR3 loop spans 15 amino acids. V lost 0 bases and J lost 4; bases outside the gene matches: 5.

The CDR3 sequence: CASSLGVGTGESAEAFF. DNA for the CDR3: TGTGCCAGCAGTTTAGGTGTAGGGACAGGGGAATCTGCTGAAGCTTTCTTT. V gene TRBV27 combines with J gene TRBJ1-1, with TRBD1 matching over 10 bases. The germline CDR1 and CDR2 sequences are MNHEY and SMNVEV (reference sequence). The CDR3 covers 17 residues. Trimming cost V 2 bases and J 6 bases; bases outside gene matches: 12.

CDR3 loop: CASSYWSGGLNTEAFF. The CDR3 nucleotides read TGTGCCAGCAGCTACTGGAGCGGGGGCCTGAACACTGAAGCTTTCTTT. V usage is TRBV7-2 and J usage is TRBJ1-1, with a weak D call TRBD1 (6 bases). V was clipped by 4 bases and J by 0 bases, with 15 bases between them. The CDR3 consists of 16 residues. The germline V gene encodes CDR1 SGHTA and CDR2 FQGNSA.

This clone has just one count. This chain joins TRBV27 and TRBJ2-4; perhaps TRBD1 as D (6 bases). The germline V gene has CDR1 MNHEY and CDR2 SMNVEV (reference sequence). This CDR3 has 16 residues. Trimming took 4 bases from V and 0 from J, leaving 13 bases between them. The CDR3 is CASSSGQILAKNIQYF. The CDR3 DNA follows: TGTGCCAGCAGTTCCGGACAGATCCTAGCCAAAAACATTCAGTACTTC.